The clone carrying this T cell receptor beta chain was observed a few times. A read error may explain this, as a much larger clone is one base away. The assay was immunoSEQ multiplex PCR, and TCRdb's table has in-frame clones only and misses some. The data contain about 500,000 clones, 77% of them singletons. The source of the sample is a study of shared clonotypes between healthy human individuals. Nashville, Tennessee was home to all donors, who were Caucasian adults. The sequencing sample was made of PBMCs. The receptor was derived from a woman aged 40 to 50 in good health. Some clones in this sample may be carry-over from other donors' samples.

In DNA form, the CDR3 reads TGTGCCAGCAGCGCGTACCAGGGTAGCGATGGCCACACCTTC. This sequence encodes CASSAYQGSDGHTF. The V and J genes are TRBV9 and TRBJ1-2; perhaps TRBD1 as D (5 bases). The length of the CDR3 is 14 residues. Germline V gene data show CDR1 as SGDLS and CDR2 as YYNGEE.